This entry is about one T cell receptor (beta chain). The antigen is not known. Random-hexamer reverse transcription was applied to about 0.45 to 1 ug RNA. TCRdb passed the immunoSEQ multiplex PCR reads through MiXCR, listing each CDR3 protein once. The sample lists about 240,000 distinct CDR3 sequences, 95% to 97% occurring once. The data were taken from a study of CD8 T cells in Susac syndrome. Findings and limits, study-wide: Susac syndrome CD4+ T cell repertoires showed no clonal expansion.

The study sequenced TCR beta in blood CD8+ and CD4+ T cells. The length of the CDR3 is 14 residues. Germline CDR1 MDHEN, CDR2 SYDVKM. The V gene end was trimmed by 6 bases and the J gene end by 4 bases; junction bases not matched to a gene: 6. The sample consisted of CD4+ T cells from PBMCs. This chain joins TRBV28 and TRBJ1-5, with 7 bases lining up with TRBD1. This clonotype was obtained from a human donor with Susac syndrome. CDR3 protein: CASRSTGQNQPQHF. The CDR3 bases are TGTGCCAGCAGAAGTACGGGACAGAATCAGCCCCAGCATTTT.